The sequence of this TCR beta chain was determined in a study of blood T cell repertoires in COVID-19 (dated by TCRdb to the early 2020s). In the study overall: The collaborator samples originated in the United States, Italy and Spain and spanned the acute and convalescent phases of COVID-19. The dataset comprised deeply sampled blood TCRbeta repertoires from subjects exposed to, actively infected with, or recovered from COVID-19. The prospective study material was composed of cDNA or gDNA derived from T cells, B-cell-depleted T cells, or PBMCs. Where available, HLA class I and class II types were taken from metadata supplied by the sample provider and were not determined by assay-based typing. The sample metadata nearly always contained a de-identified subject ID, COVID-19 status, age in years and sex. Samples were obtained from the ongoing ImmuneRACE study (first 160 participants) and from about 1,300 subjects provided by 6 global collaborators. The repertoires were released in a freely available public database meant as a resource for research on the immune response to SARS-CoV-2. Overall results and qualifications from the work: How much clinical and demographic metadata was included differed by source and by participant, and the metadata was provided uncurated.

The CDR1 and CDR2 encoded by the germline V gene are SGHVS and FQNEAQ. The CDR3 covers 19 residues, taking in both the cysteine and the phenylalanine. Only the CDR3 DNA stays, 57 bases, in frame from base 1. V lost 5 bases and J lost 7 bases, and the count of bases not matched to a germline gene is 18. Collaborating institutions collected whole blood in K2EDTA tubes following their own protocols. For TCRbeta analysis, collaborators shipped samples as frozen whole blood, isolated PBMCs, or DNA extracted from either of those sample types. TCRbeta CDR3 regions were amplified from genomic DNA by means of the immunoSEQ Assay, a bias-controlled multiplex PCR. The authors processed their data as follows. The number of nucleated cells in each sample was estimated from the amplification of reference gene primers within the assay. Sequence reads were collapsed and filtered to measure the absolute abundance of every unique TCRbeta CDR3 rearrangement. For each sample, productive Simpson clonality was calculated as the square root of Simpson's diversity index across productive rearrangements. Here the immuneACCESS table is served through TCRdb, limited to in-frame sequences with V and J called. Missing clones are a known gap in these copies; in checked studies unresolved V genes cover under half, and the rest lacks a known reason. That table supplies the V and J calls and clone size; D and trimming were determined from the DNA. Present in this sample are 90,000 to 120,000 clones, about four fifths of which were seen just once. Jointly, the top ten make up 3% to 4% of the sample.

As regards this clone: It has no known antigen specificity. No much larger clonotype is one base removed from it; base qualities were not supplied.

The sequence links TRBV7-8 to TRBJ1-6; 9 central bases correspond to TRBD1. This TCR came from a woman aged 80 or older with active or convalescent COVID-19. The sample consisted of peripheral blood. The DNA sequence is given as TGTGCCAGCAGCCAAAATTCAGGGACAGGGAGTCGCAGGAATTCACCCCTCCACTTT. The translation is CASSQNSGTGSRRNSPLHF.